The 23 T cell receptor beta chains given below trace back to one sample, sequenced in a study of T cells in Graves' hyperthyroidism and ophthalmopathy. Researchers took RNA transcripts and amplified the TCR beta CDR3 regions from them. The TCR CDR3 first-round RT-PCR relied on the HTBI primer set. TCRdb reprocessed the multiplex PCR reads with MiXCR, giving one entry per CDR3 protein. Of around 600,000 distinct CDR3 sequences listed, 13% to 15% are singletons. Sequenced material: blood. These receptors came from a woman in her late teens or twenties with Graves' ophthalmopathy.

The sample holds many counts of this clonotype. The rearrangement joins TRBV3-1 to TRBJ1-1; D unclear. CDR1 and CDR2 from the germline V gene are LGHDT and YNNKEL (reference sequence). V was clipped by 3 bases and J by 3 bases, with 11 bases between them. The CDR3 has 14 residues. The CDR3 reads CASSQDSWDTEAFF. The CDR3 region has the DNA TGTGCCAGCAGCCAGGATTCCTGGGACACTGAAGCTTTCTTT.

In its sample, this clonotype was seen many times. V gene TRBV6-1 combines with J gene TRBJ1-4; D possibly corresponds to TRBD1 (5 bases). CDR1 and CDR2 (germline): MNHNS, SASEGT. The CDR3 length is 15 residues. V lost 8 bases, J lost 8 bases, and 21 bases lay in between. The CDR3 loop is CASRFDGTPGEKLFF. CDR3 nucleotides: TGTGCCAGCCGGTTCGATGGGACTCCCGGAGAAAAACTGTTTTTT.

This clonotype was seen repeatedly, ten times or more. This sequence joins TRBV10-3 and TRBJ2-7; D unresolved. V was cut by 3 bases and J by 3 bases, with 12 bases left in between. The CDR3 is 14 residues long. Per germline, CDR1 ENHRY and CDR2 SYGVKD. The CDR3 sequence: CAISDRLHFYEQYF. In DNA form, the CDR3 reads TGTGCCATCAGTGACAGACTCCACTTCTACGAGCAGTACTTC.

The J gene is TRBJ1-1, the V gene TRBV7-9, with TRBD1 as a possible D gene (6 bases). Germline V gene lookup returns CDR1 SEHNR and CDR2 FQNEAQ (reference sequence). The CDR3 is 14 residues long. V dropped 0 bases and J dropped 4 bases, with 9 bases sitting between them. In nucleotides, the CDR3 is TGTGCCAGCAGCTTAGCTGGGGGGCTCACTGAAGCTTTCTTT. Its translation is CASSLAGGLTEAFF.

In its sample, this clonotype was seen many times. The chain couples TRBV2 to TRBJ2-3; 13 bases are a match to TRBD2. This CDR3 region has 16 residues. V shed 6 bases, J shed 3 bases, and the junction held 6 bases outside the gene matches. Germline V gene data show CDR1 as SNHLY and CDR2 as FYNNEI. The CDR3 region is CASRRLAGGVTDTQYF. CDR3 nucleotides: TGTGCCAGCAGGCGACTAGCGGGAGGAGTAACAGATACGCAGTATTTT.

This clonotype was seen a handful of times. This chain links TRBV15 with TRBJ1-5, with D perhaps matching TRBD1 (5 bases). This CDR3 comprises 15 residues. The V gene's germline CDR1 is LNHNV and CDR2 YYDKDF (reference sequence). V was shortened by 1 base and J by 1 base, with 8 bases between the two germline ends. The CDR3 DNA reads TGTGCCACCAGCAGAGTTCCAGGGAGCAATCAGCCCCAGCATTTT. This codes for CATSRVPGSNQPQHF. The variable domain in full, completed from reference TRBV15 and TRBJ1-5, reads DAMVIQNPRYQVTQFGKPVTLSCSQTLNHNVMYWYQQKSSQAPKLLFHYYDKDFNNEADTPDNFQSRRPNTSFCFLDIRSPGLGDTAMYLCATSRVPGSNQPQHFGDGTRLSIL.

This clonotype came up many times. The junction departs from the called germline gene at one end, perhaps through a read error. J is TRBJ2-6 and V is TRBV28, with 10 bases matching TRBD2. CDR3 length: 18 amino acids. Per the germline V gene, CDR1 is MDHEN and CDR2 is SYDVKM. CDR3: CASSLRVAGGSGPNVLTF. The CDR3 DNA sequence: TGTGCCAGCAGTCTCCGAGTAGCGGGAGGATCTGGGCCCAACGTCCTGACTTTC.

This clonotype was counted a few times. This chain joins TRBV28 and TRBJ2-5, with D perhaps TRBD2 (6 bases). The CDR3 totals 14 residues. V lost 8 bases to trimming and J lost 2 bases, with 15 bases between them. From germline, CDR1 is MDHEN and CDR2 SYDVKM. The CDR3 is CASGLGGTQETQYF. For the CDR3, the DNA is TGTGCCAGCGGGTTGGGTGGGACTCAAGAGACCCAGTACTTC.

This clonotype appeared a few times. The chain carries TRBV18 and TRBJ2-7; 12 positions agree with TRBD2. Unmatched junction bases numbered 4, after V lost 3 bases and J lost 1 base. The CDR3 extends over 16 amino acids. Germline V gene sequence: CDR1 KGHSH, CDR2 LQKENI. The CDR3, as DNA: TGTGCCAGCTCACCTTCTAGCGGGAGGGGGTCCTACGAGCAGTACTTC. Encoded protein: CASSPSSGRGSYEQYF.

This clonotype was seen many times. The chain's CDR3 is CASSRLAGRSRGSYNEQFF. CDR3 bases: TGTGCCAGCAGCCGACTAGCGGGAAGGTCGAGGGGTTCCTACAATGAGCAGTTCTTC. This chain links TRBV7-6 with TRBJ2-1; TRBD2 agrees at 11 bases. The germline CDR1 and CDR2 sequences are SGHVS and FNYEAQ. J lost 1 base, V lost 5 bases, and 13 bases had no gene match. The CDR3 has 19 residues.

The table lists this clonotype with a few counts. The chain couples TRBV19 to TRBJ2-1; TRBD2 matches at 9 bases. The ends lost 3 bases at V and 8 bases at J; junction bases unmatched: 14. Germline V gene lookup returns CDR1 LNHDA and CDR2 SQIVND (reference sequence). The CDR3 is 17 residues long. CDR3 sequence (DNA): TGTGCCAGTAGTATGGGATGGCTAGCGGGGACTAGGGATGAGCAGTTCTTC. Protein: CASSMGWLAGTRDEQFF.

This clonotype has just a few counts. CDR3 in amino acids: CASSLEGRAKNIQYF. Here the CDR3 DNA reads TGTGCCAGCTCTCTCGAGGGGAGGGCCAAAAACATTCAGTACTTC. V usage is TRBV27 and J usage is TRBJ2-4; D might be TRBD2 (6 bases). Per the germline V gene, CDR1 is MNHEY and CDR2 is SMNVEV (reference sequence). Between the trimmed V and J ends, which lost 8 bases and 1 base, there was a span of 15 bases. CDR3 length equals 15 residues.

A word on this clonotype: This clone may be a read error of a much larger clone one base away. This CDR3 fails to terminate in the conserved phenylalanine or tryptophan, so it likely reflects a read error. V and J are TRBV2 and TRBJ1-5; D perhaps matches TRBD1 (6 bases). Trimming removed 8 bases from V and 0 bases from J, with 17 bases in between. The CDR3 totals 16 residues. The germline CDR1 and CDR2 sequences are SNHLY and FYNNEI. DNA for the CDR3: TGTGCCAGCGCGACAGGCGGAGGGTATAGCAATCAGCCCCAGCATTCT. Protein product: CASATGGGYSNQPQHS.

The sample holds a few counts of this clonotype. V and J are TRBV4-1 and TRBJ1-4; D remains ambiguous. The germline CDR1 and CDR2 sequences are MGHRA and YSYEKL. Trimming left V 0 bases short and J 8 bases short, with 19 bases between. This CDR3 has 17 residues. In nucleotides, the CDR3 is TGCGCCAGCAGCCAAGATCGGGCACCTTTCGGAGCAGAAAAACTGTTTTTT. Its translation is CASSQDRAPFGAEKLFF.

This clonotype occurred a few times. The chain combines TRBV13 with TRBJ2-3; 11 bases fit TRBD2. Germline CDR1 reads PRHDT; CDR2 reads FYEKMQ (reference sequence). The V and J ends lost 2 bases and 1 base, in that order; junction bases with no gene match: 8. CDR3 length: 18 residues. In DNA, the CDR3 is TGTGCCAGCAGCTTAAAGGCTAGCGGGAGGTGGGGCACAGATACGCAGTATTTT. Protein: CASSLKASGRWGTDTQYF.

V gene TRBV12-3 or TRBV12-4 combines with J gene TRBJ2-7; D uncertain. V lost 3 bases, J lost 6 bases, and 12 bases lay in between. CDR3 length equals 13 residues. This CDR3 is CASSFVGPPEQYF. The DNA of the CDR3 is TGTGCCAGCAGTTTTGTGGGCCCACCCGAGCAGTACTTC.

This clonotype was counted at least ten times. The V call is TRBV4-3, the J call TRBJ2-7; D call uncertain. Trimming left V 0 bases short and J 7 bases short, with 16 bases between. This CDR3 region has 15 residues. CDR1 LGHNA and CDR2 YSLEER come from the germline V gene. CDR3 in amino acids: CASSQDPQPGLEQYF. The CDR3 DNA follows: TGCGCCAGCAGCCAAGATCCCCAGCCAGGTTTGGAGCAGTACTTC.

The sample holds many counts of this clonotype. The CDR3 sequence is CASSATANYGYTF. The DNA for the CDR3 is TGTGCCAGCAGTGCGACCGCTAACTATGGCTACACCTTC. This rearrangement joins TRBV27 to TRBJ1-2; no definite D call. CDR1 is MNHEY and CDR2 is SMNVEV in the germline V gene (reference sequence). V lost 5 bases, J lost 0 bases, and 7 bases lay in between. This CDR3 contains 13 residues.

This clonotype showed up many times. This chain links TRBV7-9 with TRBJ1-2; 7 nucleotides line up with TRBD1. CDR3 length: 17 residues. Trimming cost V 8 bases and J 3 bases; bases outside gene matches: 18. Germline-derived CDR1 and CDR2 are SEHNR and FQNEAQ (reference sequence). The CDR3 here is CASGPPNRQGLDYGYTF. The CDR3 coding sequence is TGTGCCAGCGGACCCCCCAACCGACAGGGCCTCGACTATGGCTACACCTTC.

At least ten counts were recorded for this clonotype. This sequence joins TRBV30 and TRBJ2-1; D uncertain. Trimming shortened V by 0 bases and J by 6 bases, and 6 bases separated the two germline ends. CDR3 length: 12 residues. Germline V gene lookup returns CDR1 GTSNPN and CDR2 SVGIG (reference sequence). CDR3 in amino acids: CAWSVTGNEQFF. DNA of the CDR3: TGTGCCTGGAGTGTAACCGGCAATGAGCAGTTCTTC. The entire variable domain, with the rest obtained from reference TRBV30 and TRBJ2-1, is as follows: SQTIHQWPATLVQPVGSPLSLECTVEGTSNPNLYWYRQAAGRGLQLLFYSVGIGQISSEVPQNLSASRPQDRQFILSSKKLLLSDSGFYLCAWSVTGNEQFFGPGTRLTVL.

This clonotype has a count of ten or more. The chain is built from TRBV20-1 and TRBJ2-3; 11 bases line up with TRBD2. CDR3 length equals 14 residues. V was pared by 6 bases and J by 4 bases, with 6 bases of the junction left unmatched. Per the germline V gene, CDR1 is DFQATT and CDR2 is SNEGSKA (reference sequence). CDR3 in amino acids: CSAPSSGRSDTQYF. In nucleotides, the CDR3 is TGCAGTGCCCCCTCTAGCGGGAGGTCAGATACGCAGTATTTT.

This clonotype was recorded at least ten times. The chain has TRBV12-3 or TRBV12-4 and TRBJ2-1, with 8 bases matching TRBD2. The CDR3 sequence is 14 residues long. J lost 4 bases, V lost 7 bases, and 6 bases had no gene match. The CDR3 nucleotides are TGTGCCAGCACCCCGCCGGGAGGGTACAATGAGCAGTTCTTC. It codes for CASTPPGGYNEQFF.

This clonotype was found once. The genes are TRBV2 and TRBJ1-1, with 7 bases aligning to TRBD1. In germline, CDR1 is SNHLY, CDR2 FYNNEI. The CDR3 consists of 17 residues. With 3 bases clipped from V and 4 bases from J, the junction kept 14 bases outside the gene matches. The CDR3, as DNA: TGTGCCAGCAGTGAGTTACGGGGACAGAGGTTGGCCACTGAAGCTTTCTTT. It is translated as CASSELRGQRLATEAFF. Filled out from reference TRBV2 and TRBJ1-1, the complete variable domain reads EPEVTQTPSHQVTQMGQEVILRCVPISNHLYFYWYRQILGQKVEFLVSFYNNEISEKSEIFDDQFSVERPDGSNFTLKIRSTKLEDSAMYFCASSELRGQRLATEAFFGQGTRLTVV.